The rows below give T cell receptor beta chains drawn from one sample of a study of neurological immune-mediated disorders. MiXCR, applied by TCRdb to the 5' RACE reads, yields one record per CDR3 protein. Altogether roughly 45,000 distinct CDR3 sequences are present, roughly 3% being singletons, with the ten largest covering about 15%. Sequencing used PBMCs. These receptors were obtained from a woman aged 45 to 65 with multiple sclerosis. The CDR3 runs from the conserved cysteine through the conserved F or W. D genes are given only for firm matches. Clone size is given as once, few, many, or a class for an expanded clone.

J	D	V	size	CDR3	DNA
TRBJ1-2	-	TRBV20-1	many	CSARDPTYGYTF	TGCAGTGCTAGAGATCCCACCTATGGCTACACCTTC
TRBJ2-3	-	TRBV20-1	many	CSAIVGGTSTDTQYF	TGCAGTGCTATAGTAGGTGGCACTAGCACAGATACGCAGTATTTT
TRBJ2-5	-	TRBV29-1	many	CSGTRQETQYF	TGCAGCGGGACTCGACAAGAGACCCAGTACTTC
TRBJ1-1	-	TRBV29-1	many	CSVPQDKNTEAFF	TGCAGCGTCCCGCAGGACAAGAACACTGAAGCTTTCTTT
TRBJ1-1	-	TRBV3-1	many	CASSPVGPNTEAFF	TGTGCCAGCAGCCCGGTAGGGCCGAACACTGAAGCTTTCTTT
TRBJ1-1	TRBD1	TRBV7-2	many	CASSLEGTGEGNTEAFF	TGTGCCAGCAGCTTAGAAGGGACAGGGGAGGGGAACACTGAAGCTTTCTTT
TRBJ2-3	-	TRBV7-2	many	CASSTRLETDTQYF	TGTGCCAGCAGCACGCGGCTGGAGACGGATACGCAGTATTTT
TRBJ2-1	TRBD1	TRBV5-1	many	CASSSDGDSYNEQFF	TGCGCCAGCAGCTCCGATGGGGACAGCTACAATGAGCAGTTCTTC
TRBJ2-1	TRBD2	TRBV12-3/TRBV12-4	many	CASSPAGLDYNEQFF	TGTGCCAGCAGTCCAGCGGGACTAGACTACAATGAGCAGTTCTTC
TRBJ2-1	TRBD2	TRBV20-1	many	CSARGLAGELGQFF	TGCAGTGCTAGAGGGCTAGCGGGAGAATTGGGGCAGTTCTTC
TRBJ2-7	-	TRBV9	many	CAGGLSPPYEQYF	TGTGCCGGGGGACTCTCGCCCCCCTACGAGCAGTACTTC
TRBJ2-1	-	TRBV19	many	CASRKNTGTAGEQFF	TGTGCCAGTAGAAAAAACACCGGGACGGCGGGGGAGCAGTTCTTC
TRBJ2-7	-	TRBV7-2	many	CASSRTPTKYEQYF	TGTGCCAGCAGCCGTACACCGACAAAGTACGAGCAGTACTTC
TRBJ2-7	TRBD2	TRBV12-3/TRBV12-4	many	CARGGTAPYEQYF	TGTGCCAGGGGGGGGACGGCGCCCTACGAGCAGTACTTC
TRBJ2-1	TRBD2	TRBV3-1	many	CASSPGTIIYNEQFF	TGTGCCAGCAGCCCCGGGACTATAATATACAATGAGCAGTTCTTC
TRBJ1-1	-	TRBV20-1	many	CSAGAPSGTEAFF	TGCAGTGCTGGAGCCCCCAGCGGAACTGAAGCTTTCTTT
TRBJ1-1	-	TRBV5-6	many	CASSRGMTPMNTEAFF	TGTGCCAGCAGCCGGGGGATGACACCTATGAACACTGAAGCTTTCTTT
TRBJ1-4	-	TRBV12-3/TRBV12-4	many	CASSLRGSTNEKLFF	TGTGCCAGCAGTTTAAGGGGGTCCACTAATGAAAAACTGTTTTTT
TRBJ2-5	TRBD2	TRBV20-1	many	CSARVTSGGTRETQYF	TGCAGTGCTAGAGTGACTAGCGGGGGGACACGGGAGACCCAGTACTTC
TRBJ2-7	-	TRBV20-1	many	CSASPGATYEQYF	TGCAGTGCTAGCCCAGGTGCGACCTACGAGCAGTACTTC
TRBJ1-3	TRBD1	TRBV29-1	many	CSVEDRDRRISGNTIYF	TGCAGCGTTGAAGATCGGGACAGGAGAATTTCTGGAAACACCATATATTTT
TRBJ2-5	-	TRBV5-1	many	CASSLGGDRETQYF	TGCGCCAGCAGCTTGGGGGGAGACCGCGAGACCCAGTACTTC
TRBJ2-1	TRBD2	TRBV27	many	CASSSLLAARYNEQFF	TGTGCCAGCAGTTCACTACTAGCGGCAAGATACAATGAGCAGTTCTTC
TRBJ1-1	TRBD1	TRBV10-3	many	CAISERDRGSTEAFF	TGTGCCATCAGTGAGAGGGACAGGGGTTCCACTGAAGCTTTCTTT
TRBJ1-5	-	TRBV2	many	CASSDPGITYQPQHF	TGTGCCAGCAGTGACCCAGGGATAACCTATCAGCCCCAGCATTTT
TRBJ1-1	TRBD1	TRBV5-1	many	CASSQQGVLEAFF	TGCGCCAGCAGCCAACAGGGGGTCCTTGAAGCTTTCTTT